This TCR beta chain was identified in a study of cytomegalovirus exposure and HLA in healthy donors. The PCR contained 60 Vbeta and 13 Jbeta primers. Repertoires were generated with immunoSEQ multiplex PCR, while TCRdb's copy carries only in-frame clones and drops some. The sample has 85,000 to 130,000 clones; 65% to 80% are singletons. Germline loops: CDR1 KGHSH, CDR2 LQKENI. After removal of 3 bases from V and 3 bases from J, the junction contained 8 bases not matched to a gene. This CDR3 spans 16 amino acids. The gene calls are TRBV18 and TRBJ1-2; 9 bases agree with TRBD1. The sequenced sample was PBMCs. The sequence derives from a woman in her forties or fifties in good health and CMV-seropositive. CDR3 residues: CASSPQTGGIDYGYTF. The CDR3 coding sequence is TGTGCCAGCTCACCGCAGACAGGGGGTATTGACTATGGCTACACCTTC.